The following is a T cell receptor (beta chain) sequence with its context. The antigen is undetermined. This sample stems from a study of cytomegalovirus exposure and HLA in healthy donors. In the study overall: Caucasian-associated ancestry cluster membership applied to 75% to 85% of several hundred genotyped donors. Study results and caveats: Sequencing likely caused a cluster of highly shared sequence variants. Researchers reported in a later analysis that a missense DCLRE1C variant was tied to TCR beta V- and J-gene trimming. Productive rates of about 87% or about 30% were seen for most TCR beta V segments in an earlier analysis.

The primer mix had 60 Vbeta and 13 Jbeta primers. Sequenced by immunoSEQ multiplex PCR; TCRdb stores in-frame clones only, minus some. The repertoire holds fewer than 100,000 clones, over 60% seen once, with 0.85% to 1.3% in the top ten. The receptor comes from a male donor in good health and CMV-seronegative. The sample was PBMCs.

The CDR3 loop reads CASEDSRFTEAFF. CDR3 in DNA: TGTGCCAGCGAAGATTCTAGGTTTACTGAAGCTTTCTTT. This rearrangement joins TRBV7-9 to TRBJ1-1; no clear D gene. V dropped 8 bases and J dropped 5 bases, with 15 bases sitting between them. The CDR3 runs 13 residues. Germline values: CDR1 SEHNR, CDR2 FQNEAQ (reference sequence). Combining the CDR3 with reference TRBV7-9 and TRBJ1-1 gives the whole variable domain DTGVSQNPRHKITKRGQNVTFRCDPISEHNRLYWYRQTLGQGPEFLTYFQNEAQLEKSRLLSDRFSAERPKGSFSTLEIQRTEQGDSAMYLCASEDSRFTEAFFGQGTRLTVV.